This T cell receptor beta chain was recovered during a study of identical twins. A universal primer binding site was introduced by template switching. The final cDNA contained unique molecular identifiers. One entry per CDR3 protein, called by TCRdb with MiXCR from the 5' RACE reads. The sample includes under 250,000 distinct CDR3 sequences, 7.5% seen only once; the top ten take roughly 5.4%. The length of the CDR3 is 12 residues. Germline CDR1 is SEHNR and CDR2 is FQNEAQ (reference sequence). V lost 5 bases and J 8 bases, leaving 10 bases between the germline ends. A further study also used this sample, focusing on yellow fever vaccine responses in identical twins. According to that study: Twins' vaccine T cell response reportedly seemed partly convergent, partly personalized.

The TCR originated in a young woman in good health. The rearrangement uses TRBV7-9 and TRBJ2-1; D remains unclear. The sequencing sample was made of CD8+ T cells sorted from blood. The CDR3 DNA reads TGTGCCAGCAGCCCCCCTGCGTATGAGCAGTTCTTC. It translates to CASSPPAYEQFF.